This T cell receptor beta chain stems from a study of Ad26.COV2.S vaccination and SARS-CoV-2 variants. Turning to the study itself: The donor was enrolled in the Ad26.COV2.S arm of the COV1001 trial. Study findings and constraints: From the TCR breadth and depth analyses, total T cell responses may have been underestimated.

CDR3 length: 14 amino acids. The germline gives CDR1 SGDLS, CDR2 YYNGEE. V lost 0 bases, J lost 4 bases, and 11 bases lay in between. Using immunoSEQ multiplex PCR, the repertoire was profiled, and TCRdb retains in-frame clones only, with some absent. Seen here are roughly 380,000 clones, around 87% observed once, and the top ten hold roughly 3.2%. The treatment was: 19 received Ad26.COV2.S at low or high dose, single or two shots; about 5 received placebo; per-sample allocation not given. The samples were gathered on day 63 after the first injection of vaccine or placebo. Immunization relied on an Ad26 vector, which expressed Wuhan-strain SARS-CoV-2 spike. Notes on this clone: Its antigen is currently unknown.

The sequencing here drew on peripheral blood, taken in a trial of Ad26.COV2.S vaccine versus placebo. The chain employs TRBV9 and TRBJ2-7; a possible D gene is TRBD1 (6 bases). The source of this sequence is a person between 18 and 65 years old who received the Ad26.COV2.S COVID-19 vaccine or a placebo. The CDR3 nucleotides are TGTGCCAGCAGCGTAGCCAACAGGGAGTACGAGCAGTACTTC. This encodes CASSVANREYEQYF.